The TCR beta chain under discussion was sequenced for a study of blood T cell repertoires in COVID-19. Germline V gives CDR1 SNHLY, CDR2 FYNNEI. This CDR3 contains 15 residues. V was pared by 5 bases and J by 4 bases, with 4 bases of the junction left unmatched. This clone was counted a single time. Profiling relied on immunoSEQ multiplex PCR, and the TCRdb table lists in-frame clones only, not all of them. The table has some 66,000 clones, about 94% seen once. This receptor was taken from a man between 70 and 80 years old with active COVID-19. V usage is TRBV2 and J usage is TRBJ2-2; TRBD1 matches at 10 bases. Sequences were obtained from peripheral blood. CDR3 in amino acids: CASSWTGGRTGELFF. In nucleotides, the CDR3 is TGTGCCAGCAGTTGGACAGGGGGGCGCACCGGGGAGCTGTTTTTT.